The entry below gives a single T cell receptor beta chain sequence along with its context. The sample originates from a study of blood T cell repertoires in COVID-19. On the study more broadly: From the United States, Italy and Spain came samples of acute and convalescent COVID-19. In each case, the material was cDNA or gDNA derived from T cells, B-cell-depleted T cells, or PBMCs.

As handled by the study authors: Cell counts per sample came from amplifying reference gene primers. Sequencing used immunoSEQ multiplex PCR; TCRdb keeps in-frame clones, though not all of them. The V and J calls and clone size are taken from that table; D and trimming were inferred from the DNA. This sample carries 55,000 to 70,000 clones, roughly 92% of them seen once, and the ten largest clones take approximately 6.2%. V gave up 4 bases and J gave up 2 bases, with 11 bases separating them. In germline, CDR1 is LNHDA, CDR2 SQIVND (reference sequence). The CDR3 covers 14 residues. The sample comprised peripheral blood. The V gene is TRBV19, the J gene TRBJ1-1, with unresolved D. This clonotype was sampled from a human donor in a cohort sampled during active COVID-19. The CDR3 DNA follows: TGTGCCAGTAGTACGGACTCGGGAAACACTGAAGCTTTCTTT. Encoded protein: CASSTDSGNTEAFF.